This TCR beta chain was recorded in a study of blood T cell repertoires in COVID-19. About the research overall: The United States, Italy and Spain were the sources of the acute and convalescent COVID-19 samples.

In germline, CDR1 is MDHEN, CDR2 SYDVKM. V gave up 5 bases and J gave up 6 bases, with 16 bases separating them. This CDR3 comprises 15 residues. Data came from immunoSEQ multiplex PCR; TCRdb stores just in-frame clones and leaves some out. The table lists approximately 470,000 clones, around 90% of them singletons. This chain uses TRBV28 with TRBJ2-2, with D possibly being TRBD2 (5 bases). The TCR comes from a woman aged 18-35 years who had recovered from COVID-19. The specimen was PBMCs or T cells enriched from blood (not recorded which). The CDR3 sequence: CASSPPVEEAGELFF. The CDR3 nucleotides read TGTGCCAGCAGTCCACCCGTAGAGGAGGCCGGGGAGCTGTTTTTT. Complete variable domain (other parts from reference TRBV28 and TRBJ2-2): DVKVTQSSRYLVKRTGEKVFLECVQDMDHENMFWYRQDPGLGLRLIYFSYDVKMKEKGDIPEGYSVSREKKERFSLILESASTNQTSMYLCASSPPVEEAGELFFGEGSRLTVL.